This TCR beta chain was observed in a study of radiotherapy plus CTLA-4 blockade in lung cancer. Overall study context: Among enrolled patients, 15% to 20% responded and 25% to 35% achieved disease control. Broader study findings: TCR clones from tumors expanded in blood after radiotherapy plus ipilimumab. The best prediction of response reportedly came from early blood T cell clone dynamics, with interferon-beta.

Measured with immunoSEQ multiplex PCR; TCRdb has only the in-frame clones, and not every one. The repertoire holds approximately 85,000 clones, with about four fifths as singletons. It was focal radiation plus CTLA-4 blockade with ipilimumab that patients with chemo-refractory metastatic non-small-cell lung cancer received. Notes on this clone: Antigen: not known.

The CDR3 length is 15 residues. Trimming cost V 4 bases and J 2 bases; bases outside gene matches: 4. Germline CDR1 and CDR2: SGHTA and FQGTGA. The TCR was taken from a human donor with non-small cell lung cancer that progressed on radiotherapy plus ipilimumab. This chain joins TRBV7-3 and TRBJ2-1; 8 bases align to TRBD1. This sample comprised peripheral blood, obtained from a patient treated with radiotherapy plus ipilimumab. CDR3 DNA sequence: TGTGCCAGCAGCTCCGTGACAGGGGCCTACAATGAGCAGTTCTTC. It translates to CASSSVTGAYNEQFF.